This T cell receptor (beta chain) was recorded in a study of T cell clonotyping in hematopoietic cell transplantation. Assay: immunoSEQ multiplex PCR; the TCRdb copy retains only in-frame clones and omits some. The sample includes some 13,000 clones, around nine tenths seen only once; the top ten take over 1%. Study results and limitations: No sorting was done, leaving CD4 and CD8 contributions mixed. At the given depth, recipient repertoires were over 95% de novo clonotypes.

The CDR3 consists of 11 residues. The V gene's germline CDR1 is SGHNT and CDR2 YYREEE (reference sequence). Trimming took off 0 bases at V and 8 bases at J, with 4 bases between the two ends. On this clone: Its specificity is not known.

This clonotype was obtained from a young man in good health. Some clones in this sample may be carry-over from other donors' samples. Sequenced input: peripheral blood mononuclear cells. The rearrangement joins TRBV5-4 to TRBJ2-3, with D hard to call. In nucleotides, the CDR3 is TGTGCCAGCAGCTTGGGTTCTACGCAGTATTTT. Its protein product is CASSLGSTQYF. Combining the CDR3 with reference TRBV5-4 and TRBJ2-3 gives the whole variable domain ETGVTQSPTHLIKTRGQQVTLRCSSQSGHNTVSWYQQALGQGPQFIFQYYREEENGRGNFPPRFSGLQFPNYSSELNVNALELDDSALYLCASSLGSTQYFGPGTRLTVL.